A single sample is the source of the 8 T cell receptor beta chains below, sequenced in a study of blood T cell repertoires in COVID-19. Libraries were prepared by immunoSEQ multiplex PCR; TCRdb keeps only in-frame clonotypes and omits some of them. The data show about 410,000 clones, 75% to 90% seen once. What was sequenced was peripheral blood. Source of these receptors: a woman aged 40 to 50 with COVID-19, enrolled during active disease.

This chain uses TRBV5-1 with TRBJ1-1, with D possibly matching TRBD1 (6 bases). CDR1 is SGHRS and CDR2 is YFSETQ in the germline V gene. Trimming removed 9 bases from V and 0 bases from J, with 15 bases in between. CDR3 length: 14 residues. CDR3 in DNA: TGCGCCAACCAGAAACAGGGAATGAACACTGAAGCTTTCTTT. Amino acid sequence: CANQKQGMNTEAFF.

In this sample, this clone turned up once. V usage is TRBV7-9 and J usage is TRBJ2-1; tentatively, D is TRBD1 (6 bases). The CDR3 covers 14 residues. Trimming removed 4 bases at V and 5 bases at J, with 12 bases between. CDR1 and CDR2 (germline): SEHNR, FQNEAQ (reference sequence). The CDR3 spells CASSSGTPDNEQFF. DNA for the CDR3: TGTGCCAGCAGCTCAGGGACACCTGACAATGAGCAGTTCTTC.

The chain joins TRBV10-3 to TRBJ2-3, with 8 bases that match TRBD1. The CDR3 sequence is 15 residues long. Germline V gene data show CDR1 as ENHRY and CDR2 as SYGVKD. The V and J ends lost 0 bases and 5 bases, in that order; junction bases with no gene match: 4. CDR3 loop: CAISESRGPGDTQYF. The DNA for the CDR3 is TGTGCCATCAGTGAGTCCAGGGGGCCGGGAGATACGCAGTATTTT.

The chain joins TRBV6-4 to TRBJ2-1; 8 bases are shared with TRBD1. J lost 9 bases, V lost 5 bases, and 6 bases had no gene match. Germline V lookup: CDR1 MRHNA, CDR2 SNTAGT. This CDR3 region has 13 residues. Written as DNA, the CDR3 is TGTGCCAGCAGTTCCACAGGGACAGGTGAGCAGTTCTTC. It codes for CASSSTGTGEQFF.

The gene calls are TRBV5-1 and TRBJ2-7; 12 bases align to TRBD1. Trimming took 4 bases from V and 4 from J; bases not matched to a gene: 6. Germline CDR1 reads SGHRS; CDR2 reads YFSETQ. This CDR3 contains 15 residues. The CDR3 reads CASSPGTGGVYEQYF. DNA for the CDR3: TGCGCCAGCAGCCCAGGGACAGGGGGCGTATACGAGCAGTACTTC.

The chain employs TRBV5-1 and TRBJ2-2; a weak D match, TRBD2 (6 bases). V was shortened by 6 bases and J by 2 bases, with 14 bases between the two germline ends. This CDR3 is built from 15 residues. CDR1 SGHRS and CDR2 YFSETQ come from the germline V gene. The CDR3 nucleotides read TGCGCCAGCACCCTCGGGGGAGGAAACACCGGGGAGCTGTTTTTT. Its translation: CASTLGGGNTGELFF.

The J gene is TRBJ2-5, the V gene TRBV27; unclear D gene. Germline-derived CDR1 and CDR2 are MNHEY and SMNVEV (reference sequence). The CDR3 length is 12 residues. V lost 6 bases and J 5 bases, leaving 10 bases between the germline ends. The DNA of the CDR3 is TGTGCCAGCAGATCCCGGTGGGAGACCCAGTACTTC. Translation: CASRSRWETQYF.

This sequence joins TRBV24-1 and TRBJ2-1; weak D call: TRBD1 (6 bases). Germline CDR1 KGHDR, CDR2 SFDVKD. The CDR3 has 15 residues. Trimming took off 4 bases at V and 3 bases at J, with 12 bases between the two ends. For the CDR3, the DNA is TGTGCCACCAGTGAGTCAACAGGGTTCTACAATGAGCAGTTCTTC. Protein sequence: CATSESTGFYNEQFF.